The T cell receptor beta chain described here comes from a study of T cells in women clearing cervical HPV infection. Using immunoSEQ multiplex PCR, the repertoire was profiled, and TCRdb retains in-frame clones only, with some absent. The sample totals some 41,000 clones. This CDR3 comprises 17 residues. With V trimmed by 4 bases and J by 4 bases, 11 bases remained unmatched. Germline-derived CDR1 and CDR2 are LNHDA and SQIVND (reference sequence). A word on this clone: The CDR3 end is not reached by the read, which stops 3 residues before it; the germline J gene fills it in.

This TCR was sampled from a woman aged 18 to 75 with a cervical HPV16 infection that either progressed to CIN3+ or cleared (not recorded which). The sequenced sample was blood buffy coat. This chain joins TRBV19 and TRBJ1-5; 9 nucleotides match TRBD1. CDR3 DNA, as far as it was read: TGTGCCAGTAGTACTTACAGGGGGCAAAAGGGGAATCAGCCC. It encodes CASSTYRGQKGNQP. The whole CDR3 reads CASSTYRGQKGNQPQHF.